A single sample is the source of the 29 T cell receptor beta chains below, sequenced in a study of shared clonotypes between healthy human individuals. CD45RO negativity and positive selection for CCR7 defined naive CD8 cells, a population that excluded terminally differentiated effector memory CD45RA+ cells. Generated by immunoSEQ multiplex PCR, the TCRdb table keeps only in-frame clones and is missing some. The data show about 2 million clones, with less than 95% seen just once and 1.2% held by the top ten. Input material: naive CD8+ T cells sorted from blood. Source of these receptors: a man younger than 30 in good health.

The CDR3 sequence is CASSGGTAPEAFF. The CDR3, as DNA: TGTGCCAGCAGCGGAGGGACAGCCCCTGAAGCTTTCTTT. The V and J genes are TRBV5-6 and TRBJ1-1, with TRBD1 matching 7 bases. The CDR3 extends over 13 amino acids. V lost 4 bases to trimming and J lost 6 bases; unmatched junction nucleotides: 6. Per germline, CDR1 SGHDT and CDR2 YYEEEE.

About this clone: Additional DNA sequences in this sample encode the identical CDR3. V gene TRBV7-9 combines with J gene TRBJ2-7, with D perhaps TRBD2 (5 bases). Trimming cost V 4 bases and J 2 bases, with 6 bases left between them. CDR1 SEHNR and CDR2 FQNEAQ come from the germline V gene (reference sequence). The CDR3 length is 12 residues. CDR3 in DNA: TGTGCCAGCAGCTACGGGACCTACGAGCAGTACTTC. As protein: CASSYGTYEQYF.

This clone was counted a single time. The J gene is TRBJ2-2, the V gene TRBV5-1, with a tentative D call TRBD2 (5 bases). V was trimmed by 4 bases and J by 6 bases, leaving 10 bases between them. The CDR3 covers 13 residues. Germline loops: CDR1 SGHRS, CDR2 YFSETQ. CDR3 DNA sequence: TGCGCCAGCAGCGATCTAGCTTCCGGGGAGCTGTTTTTT. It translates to CASSDLASGELFF. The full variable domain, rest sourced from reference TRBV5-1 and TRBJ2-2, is KAGVTQTPRYLIKTRGQQVTLSCSPISGHRSVSWYQQTPGQGLQFLFEYFSETQRNKGNFPGRFSGRQFSNSRSEMNVSTLELGDSALYLCASSDLASGELFFGEGSRLTVL.

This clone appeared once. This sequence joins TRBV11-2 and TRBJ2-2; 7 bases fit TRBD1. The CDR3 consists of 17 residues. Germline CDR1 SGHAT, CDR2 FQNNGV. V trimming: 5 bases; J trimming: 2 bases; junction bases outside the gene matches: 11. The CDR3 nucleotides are TGTGCCAGCAGCCCCCCACCCGGGACAGTCAACACCGGGGAGCTGTTTTTT. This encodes CASSPPPGTVNTGELFF.

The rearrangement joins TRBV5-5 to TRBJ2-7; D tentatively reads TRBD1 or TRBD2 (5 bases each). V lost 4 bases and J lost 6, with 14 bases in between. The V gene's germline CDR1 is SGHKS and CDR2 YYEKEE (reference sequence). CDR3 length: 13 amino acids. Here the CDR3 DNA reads TGTGCCAGCAGCCCCGGGACCATGAGCGAGCAGTACTTC. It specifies CASSPGTMSEQYF.

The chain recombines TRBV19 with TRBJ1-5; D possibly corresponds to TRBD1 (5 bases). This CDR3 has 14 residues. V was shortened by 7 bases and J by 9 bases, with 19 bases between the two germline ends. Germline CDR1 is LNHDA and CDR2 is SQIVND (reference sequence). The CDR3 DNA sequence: TGTGCCAGTACCCGCACCGGGGCCGGGGGGCCCCAGCATTTT. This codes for CASTRTGAGGPQHF.

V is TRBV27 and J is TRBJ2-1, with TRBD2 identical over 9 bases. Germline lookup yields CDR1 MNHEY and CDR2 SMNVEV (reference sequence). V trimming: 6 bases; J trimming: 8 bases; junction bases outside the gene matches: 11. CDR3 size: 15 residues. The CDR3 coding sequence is TGTGCCAGCAGCTCCCTTTCGGGCGGGAGGGATGAGCAGTTCTTC. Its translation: CASSSLSGGRDEQFF.

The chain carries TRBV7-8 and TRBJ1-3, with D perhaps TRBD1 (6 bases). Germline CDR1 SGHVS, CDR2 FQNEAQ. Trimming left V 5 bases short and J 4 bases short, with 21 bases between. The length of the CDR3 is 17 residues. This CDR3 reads CASSAVFGGLGGNTIYF. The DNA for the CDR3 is TGTGCCAGCAGCGCCGTGTTCGGGGGGCTTGGAGGAAACACCATATATTTT.

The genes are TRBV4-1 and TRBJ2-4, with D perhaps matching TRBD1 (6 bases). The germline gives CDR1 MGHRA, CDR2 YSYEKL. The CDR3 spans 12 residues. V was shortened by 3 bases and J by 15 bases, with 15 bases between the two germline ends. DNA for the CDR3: TGCGCCAGCAGCCAGACCGCAGGGGAGAGGTACTTC. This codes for CASSQTAGERYF.

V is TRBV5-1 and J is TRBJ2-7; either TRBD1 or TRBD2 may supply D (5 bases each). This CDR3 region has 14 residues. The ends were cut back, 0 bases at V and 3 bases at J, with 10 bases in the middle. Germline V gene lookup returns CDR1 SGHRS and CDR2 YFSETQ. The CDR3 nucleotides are TGCGCCAGCAGCTTGGCCGGGGCCGACTACGAGCAGTACTTC. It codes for CASSLAGADYEQYF.

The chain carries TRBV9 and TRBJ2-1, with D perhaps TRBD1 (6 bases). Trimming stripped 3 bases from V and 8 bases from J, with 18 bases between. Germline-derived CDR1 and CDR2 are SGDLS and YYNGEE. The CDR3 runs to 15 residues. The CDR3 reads CASSAPYGQLDEQFF. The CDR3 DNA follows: TGTGCCAGCAGCGCCCCTTACGGACAGCTGGATGAGCAGTTCTTC.

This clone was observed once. The CDR3 coding sequence is TGTGCCAGCGGCGGGGGGGCGGATGGCTACACCTTC. Translation: CASGGGADGYTF. The V gene is TRBV7-9, the J gene TRBJ1-2; a possible D gene is TRBD1 (6 bases). Germline V gene sequence: CDR1 SEHNR, CDR2 FQNEAQ (reference sequence). This CDR3 region has 12 residues. Trimming cost V 8 bases and J 6 bases, with 13 bases left between them.

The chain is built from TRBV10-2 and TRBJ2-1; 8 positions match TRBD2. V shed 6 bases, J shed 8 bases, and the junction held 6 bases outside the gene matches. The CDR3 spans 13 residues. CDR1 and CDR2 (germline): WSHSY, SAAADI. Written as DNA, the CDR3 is TGCGCCAGCAGGCCAGCGGGAGTCTATGAGCAGTTCTTC. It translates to CASRPAGVYEQFF.

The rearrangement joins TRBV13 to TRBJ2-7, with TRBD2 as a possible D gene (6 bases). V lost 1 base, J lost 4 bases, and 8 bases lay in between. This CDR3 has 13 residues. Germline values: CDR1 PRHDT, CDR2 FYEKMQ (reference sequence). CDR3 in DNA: TGTGCCAGCAGCTTAGTAGGGAGGTACGAGCAGTACTTC. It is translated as CASSLVGRYEQYF.

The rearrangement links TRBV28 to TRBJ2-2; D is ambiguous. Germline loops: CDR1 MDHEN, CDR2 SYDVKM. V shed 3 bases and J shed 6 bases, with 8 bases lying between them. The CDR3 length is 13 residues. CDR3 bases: TGTGCCAGCAGTTTTACAATACCCGGGGAGCTGTTTTTT. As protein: CASSFTIPGELFF.

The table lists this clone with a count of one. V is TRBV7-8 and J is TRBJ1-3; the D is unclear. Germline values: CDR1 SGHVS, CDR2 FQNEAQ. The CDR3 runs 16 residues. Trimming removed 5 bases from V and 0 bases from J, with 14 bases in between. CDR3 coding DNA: TGTGCCAGCAGCCCTACTTCGAGGGACTCTGGAAACACCATATATTTT. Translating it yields CASSPTSRDSGNTIYF.

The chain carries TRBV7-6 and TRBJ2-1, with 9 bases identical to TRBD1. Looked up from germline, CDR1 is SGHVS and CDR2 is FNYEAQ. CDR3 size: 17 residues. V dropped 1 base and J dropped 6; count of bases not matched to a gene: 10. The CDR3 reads CASSLEAGTGKVNEQFF. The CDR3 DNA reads TGTGCCAGCAGCTTAGAGGCCGGGACAGGGAAAGTCAATGAGCAGTTCTTC.

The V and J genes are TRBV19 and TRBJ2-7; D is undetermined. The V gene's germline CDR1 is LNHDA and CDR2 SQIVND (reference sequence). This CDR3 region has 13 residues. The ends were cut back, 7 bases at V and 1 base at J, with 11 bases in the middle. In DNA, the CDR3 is TGTGCCAGTATTGGTCCCAATTCCTACGAGCAGTACTTC. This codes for CASIGPNSYEQYF.

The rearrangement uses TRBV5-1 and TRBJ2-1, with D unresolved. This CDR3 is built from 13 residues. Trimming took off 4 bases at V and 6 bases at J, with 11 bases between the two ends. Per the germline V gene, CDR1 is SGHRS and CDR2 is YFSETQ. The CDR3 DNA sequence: TGCGCCAGCAGCATCACCCCCGGCAATGAGCAGTTCTTC. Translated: CASSITPGNEQFF.

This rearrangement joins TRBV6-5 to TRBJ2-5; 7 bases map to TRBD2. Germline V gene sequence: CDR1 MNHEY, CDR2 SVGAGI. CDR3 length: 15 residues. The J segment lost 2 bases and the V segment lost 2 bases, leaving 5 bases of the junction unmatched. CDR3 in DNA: TGTGCCAGCAGTTACGCTCGGGGACTACAAGAGACCCAGTACTTC. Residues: CASSYARGLQETQYF.

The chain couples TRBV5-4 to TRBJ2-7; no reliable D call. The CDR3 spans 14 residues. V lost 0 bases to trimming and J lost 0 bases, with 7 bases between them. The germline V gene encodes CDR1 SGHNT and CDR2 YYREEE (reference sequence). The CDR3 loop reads CASSLGENSYEQYF. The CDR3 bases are TGTGCCAGCAGCTTGGGAGAAAACTCCTACGAGCAGTACTTC.

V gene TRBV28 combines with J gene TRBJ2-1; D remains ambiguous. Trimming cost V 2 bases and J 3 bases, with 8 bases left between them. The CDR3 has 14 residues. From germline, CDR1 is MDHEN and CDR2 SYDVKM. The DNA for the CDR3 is TGTGCCAGCAGTTTAGTCGAGGTCTACAATGAGCAGTTCTTC. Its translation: CASSLVEVYNEQFF. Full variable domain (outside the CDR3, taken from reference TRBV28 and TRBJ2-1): DVKVTQSSRYLVKRTGEKVFLECVQDMDHENMFWYRQDPGLGLRLIYFSYDVKMKEKGDIPEGYSVSREKKERFSLILESASTNQTSMYLCASSLVEVYNEQFFGPGTRLTVL.

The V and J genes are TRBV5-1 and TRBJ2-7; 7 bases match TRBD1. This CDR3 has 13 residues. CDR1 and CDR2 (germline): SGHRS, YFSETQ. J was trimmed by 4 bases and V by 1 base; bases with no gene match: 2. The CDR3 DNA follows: TGCGCCAGCAGCTTGAGGGGGCAGTACGAGCAGTACTTC. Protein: CASSLRGQYEQYF.

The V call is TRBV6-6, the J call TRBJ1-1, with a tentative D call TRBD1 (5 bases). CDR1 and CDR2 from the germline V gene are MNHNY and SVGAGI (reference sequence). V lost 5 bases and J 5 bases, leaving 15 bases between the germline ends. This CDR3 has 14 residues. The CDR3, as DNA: TGTGCCAGCAGTATCAGGGCCTTCGGGACTGAAGCTTTCTTT. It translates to CASSIRAFGTEAFF.

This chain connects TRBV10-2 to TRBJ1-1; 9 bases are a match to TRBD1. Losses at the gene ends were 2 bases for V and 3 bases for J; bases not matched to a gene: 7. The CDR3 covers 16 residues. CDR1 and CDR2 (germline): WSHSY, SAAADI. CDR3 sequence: CASSETGGIWDTEAFF. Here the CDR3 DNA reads TGCGCCAGCAGTGAGACAGGGGGCATTTGGGACACTGAAGCTTTCTTT.

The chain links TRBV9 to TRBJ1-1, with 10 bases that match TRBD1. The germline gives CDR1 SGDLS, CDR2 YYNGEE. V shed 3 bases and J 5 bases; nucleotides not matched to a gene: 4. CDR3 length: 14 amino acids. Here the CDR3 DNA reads TGTGCCAGCAGCGCGACAGGGGGCGGAACTGAAGCTTTCTTT. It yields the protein CASSATGGGTEAFF.

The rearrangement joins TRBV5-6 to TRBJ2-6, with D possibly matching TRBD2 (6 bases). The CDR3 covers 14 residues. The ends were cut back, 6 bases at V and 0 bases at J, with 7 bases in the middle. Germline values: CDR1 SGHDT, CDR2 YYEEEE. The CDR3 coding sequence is TGTGCCAGCAACGGGGGCTCTGGGGCCAACGTCCTGACTTTC. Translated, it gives CASNGGSGANVLTF.

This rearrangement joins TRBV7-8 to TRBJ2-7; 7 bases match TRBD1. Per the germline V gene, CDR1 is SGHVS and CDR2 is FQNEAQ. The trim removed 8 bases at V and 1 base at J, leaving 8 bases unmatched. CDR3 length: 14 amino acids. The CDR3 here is CASGDRDSSYEQYF. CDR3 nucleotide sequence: TGTGCCAGCGGGGACCGGGACAGTTCCTACGAGCAGTACTTC.

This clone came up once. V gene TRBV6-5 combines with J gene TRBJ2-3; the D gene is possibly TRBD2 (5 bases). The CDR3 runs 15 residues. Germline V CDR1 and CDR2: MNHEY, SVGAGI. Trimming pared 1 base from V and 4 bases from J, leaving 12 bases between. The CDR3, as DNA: TGTGCCAGCAGTTACTTCGGCGGGTCCTCAGATACGCAGTATTTT. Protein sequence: CASSYFGGSSDTQYF.